This T cell receptor beta chain was identified during a study of CDR3 diversity in severe acne (dated by TCRdb to the late 2010s). Preparation of the library involved PCR. Sequencing took place on an Illumina HiSeq 2000. The raw public data were reprocessed by TCRdb itself: fastp quality trimming at Q25, MiXCR clonotype calling, in-frame beta chains only. CDR3 protein sequences are deduplicated, and each keeps its most common genes and DNA. Counted in this sample were approximately 90,000 distinct CDR3 sequences; about 53% of them appeared once. The ten top clones hold roughly 10% of the sample. This clonotype was observed at least ten times. The specificity of this receptor is unknown. Within one base of it there is no much larger clone, and no base qualities were kept. The germline V gene specifies MNHEY as CDR1 and SVGEGT as CDR2. The cysteine opens and the phenylalanine closes a CDR3 of 15 amino acids. The sequence is cut down to CDR3 DNA, 45 bases in frame from base 1. Unmatched junction bases come to 9, with V trimmed by 7 bases and J by 2 bases.

The specimen was blood. This receptor was taken from a male donor with severe acne vulgaris. The sequence joins TRBV6-2 or TRBV6-3 to TRBJ2-7; TRBD2 aligns with 9 central bases. The CDR3 sequence is CASKVLAGGPYEQYF. The nucleotide sequence is TGTGCCAGCAAAGTACTAGCGGGTGGGCCCTACGAGCAGTACTTC.